These 20 T cell receptor beta chains originate from one sample sequenced in a study of vaccination and CD4 T cells after COVID-19. The Oncomine TCR Beta short-read assay was applied to DNA of cultured CD4+ T cells. Using its own MiXCR run on the PCR reads, TCRdb lists one record per CDR3 protein. The profile shows about 17,000 distinct CDR3 sequences, about 53% of them singletons. No antigen is known for these receptors. As to treatment: approximately nine-day PBMC culture with coronavirus spike peptide pools or control peptides (ViraFEST assay). The sample comprised CD4+ T cells from blood, cultured in vitro. These TCRs come from a human donor who had recovered from COVID-19.

The chain uses TRBV2 and TRBJ2-7, with D possibly TRBD2 on 6 matching bases. Trimming removed 7 bases from V and 2 bases from J, with 12 bases in between. The germline V gene has CDR1 SNHLY and CDR2 FYNNEI. The CDR3 covers 13 residues. DNA of the CDR3: TGTGCCAGCAAGGCGGGGCACGCCTACGAGCAGTACTTC. Residues: CASKAGHAYEQYF.

This clonotype turned up a few times. The CDR3 nucleotides read TGCAGTGCGCAAAAGCGAGGACGGGGGACTGGCAATCAGCCCCAGCATTTT. It is translated as CSAQKRGRGTGNQPQHF. The chain combines TRBV20-1 with TRBJ1-5; D is perhaps TRBD1 (5 bases). V lost 6 bases and J 2 bases, leaving 23 bases between the germline ends. Per the germline V gene, CDR1 is DFQATT and CDR2 is SNEGSKA (reference sequence). There are 17 residues in the CDR3.

This clonotype appeared once. V usage is TRBV4-1 and J usage is TRBJ1-1; TRBD1 aligns across 8 bases. V trimming: 4 bases; J trimming: 7 bases; junction bases outside the gene matches: 11. CDR3 length equals 15 residues. Germline-derived CDR1 and CDR2 are MGHRA and YSYEKL. CDR3 sequence reads: CASSRSETGVIEAFF. CDR3 in DNA: TGCGCCAGCAGCCGATCCGAGACAGGGGTGATTGAAGCTTTCTTT.

The chain employs TRBV7-2 and TRBJ2-2; D is undetermined. Trimming removed 2 bases from V and 5 bases from J, with 6 bases in between. The CDR3 consists of 13 residues. The germline V gene has CDR1 SGHTA and CDR2 FQGNSA. The CDR3 DNA reads as TGTGCCAGCAGCTTAAGGAGAACCGGGGAGCTGTTTTTT. This encodes CASSLRRTGELFF.

The chain links TRBV6-2 or TRBV6-3 to TRBJ1-1; TRBD1 might be the D (5 bases). Germline-derived CDR1 and CDR2 are MNHEY and SVGEGT. The length of the CDR3 is 15 residues. V lost 2 bases and J lost 2, with 12 bases in between. CDR3 in amino acids: CASSYPRDGNTEAFF. The DNA for the CDR3 is TGTGCCAGCAGTTACCCCAGGGACGGTAACACTGAAGCTTTCTTT.

In the case of this clonotype: The junction departs from germline at one end; a sequencing error may be responsible. This chain's CDR3 is CASSFLDADNEQFF. In DNA, the CDR3 is TGTGCTAGCAGCTTTCTGGACGCCGACAATGAGCAGTTCTTC. The chain combines TRBV7-7 with TRBJ2-1; D uncertain. CDR1 and CDR2 (germline): SSHAT, FNYEAQ (reference sequence). The CDR3 totals 14 residues.

The chain has TRBV24-1 and TRBJ2-7; 10 bases line up with TRBD2. Germline assignment: CDR1 KGHDR and CDR2 SFDVKD. The ends lost 3 bases at V and 4 bases at J; junction bases unmatched: 5. This CDR3 is 15 amino acids long. The CDR3, as DNA: TGTGCCACCAGTGATCGGACTAGCGGAAGATACGAGCAGTACTTC. Its translation: CATSDRTSGRYEQYF.

The chain is built from TRBV19 and TRBJ1-6; D may be TRBD1 (6 bases). V lost 6 bases and J lost 4, with 16 bases in between. Per the germline V gene, CDR1 is LNHDA and CDR2 is SQIVND (reference sequence). The CDR3 length is 16 residues. The CDR3 nucleotides read TGTGCCAGTAGGATTACAGGGACATTTTATAATTCACCCCTCCACTTT. The encoded protein is CASRITGTFYNSPLHF.

This clonotype has a handful of counts. J is TRBJ1-2 and V is TRBV7-8; TRBD1 is a possible D gene (5 bases). The germline V and J ends were trimmed by 0 bases and 5 bases, with 13 bases remaining between them. The CDR3 length is 15 residues. Germline V CDR1 and CDR2: SGHVS, FQNEAQ. The CDR3 DNA is TGTGCCAGCAGCTTAGCTCAGGGCTTATCGTATGGCTACACCTTC. This gives the protein CASSLAQGLSYGYTF.

There are a few counts of this clonotype. The chain employs TRBV7-8 and TRBJ2-3; 7 bases are shared with TRBD1. Germline CDR1 is SGHVS and CDR2 is FQNEAQ. The CDR3 contains 13 residues. V lost 5 bases and J lost 8; bases outside the gene matches: 7. In DNA form, the CDR3 reads TGTGCCAGCAGCGTACTCCGGGACAGTACGCAGTATTTT. It yields the protein CASSVLRDSTQYF.

This clonotype is a singleton in its sample. This sequence joins TRBV5-5 and TRBJ1-6; TRBD1 might be the D (5 bases). Per germline, CDR1 SGHKS and CDR2 YYEKEE (reference sequence). Trimming removed 0 bases from V and 4 bases from J, with 5 bases in between. The CDR3 contains 14 residues. CDR3 DNA sequence: TGTGCCAGCAGCTTGGGACAGTATAATTCACCCCTCCACTTT. Translating gives CASSLGQYNSPLHF.

This clonotype was counted between two and nine times. This chain joins TRBV20-1 and TRBJ2-3; 8 nucleotides match TRBD1. Germline loops: CDR1 DFQATT, CDR2 SNEGSKA (reference sequence). The V segment lost 0 bases and the J segment 3 bases; nucleotides outside the gene matches: 8. The CDR3 is 16 amino acids. The CDR3 region is CSARDYRGMGTDTQYF. The CDR3 DNA sequence: TGCAGTGCTAGAGATTACAGGGGGATGGGTACAGATACGCAGTATTTT.

This clonotype was found a few times. The V and J genes are TRBV20-1 and TRBJ2-5; 9 bases are a match to TRBD2. The CDR3 has 17 residues. CDR1 and CDR2 (germline): DFQATT, SNEGSKA (reference sequence). After removal of 5 bases from V and 4 bases from J, the junction contained 17 bases not matched to a gene. This CDR3 is CSARPPSASGAGETQYF. DNA for the CDR3: TGCAGTGCTCGTCCGCCCTCCGCTAGCGGGGCTGGAGAGACCCAGTACTTC.

This chain connects TRBV7-2 to TRBJ2-2; no reliable D call. CDR1 is SGHTA and CDR2 is FQGNSA in the germline V gene. The ends were cut back, 6 bases at V and 6 bases at J, with 8 bases in the middle. This CDR3 spans 12 amino acids. CDR3 residues: CASRASAGELFF. In nucleotides, the CDR3 is TGTGCCAGCAGAGCTTCAGCCGGGGAGCTGTTTTTT.

The chain has TRBV7-3 and TRBJ1-1, with D perhaps TRBD1 (5 bases). Trimming cost V 1 base and J 0 bases, with 27 bases left between them. The germline V gene has CDR1 SGHTA and CDR2 FQGTGA. CDR3 length: 21 amino acids. The CDR3 loop is CASSLIGSVVSWGEVNTEAFF. The CDR3 bases are TGTGCCAGCAGCTTAATAGGTTCGGTGGTATCTTGGGGGGAGGTGAACACTGAAGCTTTCTTT.

This clonotype has a handful of counts. J is TRBJ2-1 and V is TRBV11-2, with D tentatively TRBD2 (5 bases). V lost 1 base and J lost 6, with 7 bases in between. The CDR3 is 13 residues long. CDR1 is SGHAT and CDR2 is FQNNGV in the germline V gene. CDR3 sequence reads: CASSLVAGNEQFF. CDR3 in DNA: TGTGCCAGCAGCTTAGTTGCGGGCAATGAGCAGTTCTTC.

This clonotype was found a few times. The genes are TRBV20-1 and TRBJ2-7, with D possibly matching TRBD2 (6 bases). This CDR3 has 15 amino acids. V lost 6 bases to trimming and J lost 3 bases, with 21 bases between them. Germline loops: CDR1 DFQATT, CDR2 SNEGSKA (reference sequence). The CDR3, as DNA: TGCAGTGCCTCCACTCCTCGCGGGATAGTCTACGAGCAGTACTTC. Its protein is CSASTPRGIVYEQYF.

This rearrangement joins TRBV6-2 or TRBV6-3 to TRBJ2-5; 10 nucleotides agree with TRBD2. With 5 bases clipped from V and 4 bases from J, the junction kept 10 bases outside the gene matches. Germline lookup yields CDR1 MNHEY and CDR2 SVGEGT. This CDR3 is 16 amino acids long. Here the CDR3 DNA reads TGTGCCAGCAGTGACATACCGGGACTAGCGTCAGAGACCCAGTACTTC. Translating gives CASSDIPGLASETQYF.

The rearrangement joins TRBV6-2 or TRBV6-3 to TRBJ1-1; D is unclear. This CDR3 spans 14 amino acids. The V gene lost 2 bases and the J gene lost 1 base, with 8 bases spanning the gap. Germline loops: CDR1 MNHEY, CDR2 SVGEGT. CDR3 protein: CASSYLGGNTEAFF. The CDR3 DNA is TGTGCCAGCAGTTACCTGGGAGGGAACACTGAAGCTTTCTTT.

A single count supports this clonotype. The chain carries TRBV11-2 and TRBJ2-1, with 13 bases identical to TRBD2. The V gene end was trimmed by 6 bases and the J gene end by 0 bases; junction bases not matched to a gene: 5. This CDR3 spans 17 amino acids. In germline, CDR1 is SGHAT, CDR2 FQNNGV. The CDR3 region is CASRLAGGPSSYNEQFF. CDR3 DNA sequence: TGTGCCAGCAGACTAGCGGGGGGGCCAAGCTCCTACAATGAGCAGTTCTTC.